This TCR beta chain was sequenced during a study of cytomegalovirus exposure and HLA in healthy donors (dated by TCRdb to the late 2010s). Context from the whole study: An earlier analysis of about 560 of the donors reported 250 to 350 Gb of sequence data and around 110 million unique TCR beta sequences obtained from about 200 million T cells. The genetic ancestry cluster associated with self-reported Caucasian donors included approximately 85% of the 398 genotyped donors. The number of donors typed differed by locus, with about 629-630 for A, B, C, DRB1 and DQB1, more than 500 for DQA1, some 570 for DPA1, and under 490 for DPB1. In a later genetic analysis, genome-wide SNP genotypes for about 60% of the 666 donors were used, and that subset was treated as a discovery cohort. HLA typing included class I and class II loci at four-digit resolution. Every discovery cohort repertoire had been produced on one sequencing platform. The study aimed to test whether cataloging public T cell receptors could reveal signatures of past pathogen exposure. The study used immunosequencing to profile the T cell repertoires of 600 to 850 subjects and linked those repertoires to cytomegalovirus serostatus. To predict cytomegalovirus infection status, the study brought together high-throughput TCR immunosequencing, statistical association of individual TCRs with disease status, and machine learning. Along with the approximately 620-subject first cohort, a separate validation cohort of around 110 different subjects was used. Approximately 300 gigabases of sequencing data and approximately 85 million unique TCR sequences were included in an early release covering roughly 600 HLA-typed donors. Because of strong linkage in the cohort, roughly five DR-DQ haplotypes were treated as single units for association and clustering. Donor age, sex, ethnicity and CMV serostatus were compiled alongside the repertoire data. Among about 360 genotyped donors of the cohort, an average of 235,054 unique TCR beta nucleotide sequences were sequenced per donor, roughly 18% of them non-productive. To decide whether each TCR beta V gene segment behaved as functional or pseudogenic, an earlier analysis of some 570 of the donors relied on high-throughput TCR beta sequencing. Rather than drawing on any new phenotypic data, the later analysis identified candidate immune exposures from TCR beta sequences and the way those sequences occurred across donors. A later analysis re-examined previously published TCR beta repertoires from hundreds of donors and added high-resolution HLA genotyping to investigate patterns of TCR occurrence. Summary of the overall study and its limitations: The study listed 150 to 200 TCR beta chains as associated with cytomegalovirus. A few of the identified cytomegalovirus-associated TCR beta chains were confirmed in vitro to be specific for cytomegalovirus antigens. Across donors, most TCR sequences were observed very rarely, whereas some public TCRs were present in many individuals. In a later analysis, several top co-occurrence clusters were reported to appear linked to parvovirus B19, influenza, CMV and Epstein-Barr virus. At a false discovery rate of 0.05, a later analysis linked fewer than 20,000 TCR beta sequences to specific HLA alleles. In a later analysis, HLA-associated TCR beta chains showed more clonal expansion and lower generation probabilities than non-associated chains that were equally common. Broadly in line with IMGT annotations, most TCR beta V segments showed up in productive rearrangements about 87% or about 30% of the time in an earlier analysis of roughly 590 of the donors. The authors suggested that the approach could potentially be generalized to other disease states and immunological phenotypes. Some IMGT-functional V segments, including TRBV6-2 and TRBV6-3, could not be distinguished by the 87-base-pair reads and were therefore excluded. Roughly uniform sequencing depth across donors was assumed in presence/absence analyses, although this assumption may not hold. HLA typing was unavailable for some donors at each locus, so association tests used only the typed subset. In a later analysis, most CMV-associated TCR beta chains were found to appear HLA-restricted, with HLA associations seemingly driven largely by CMV exposure. Correlated functional status among segregating V segments might reflect linkage disequilibrium, but an unknown experimental factor could not be ruled out. In a later analysis, TCR association rates were found to vary across HLA loci, with the most associated TCRs seen for DRB1 alleles and the fewest for HLA-C alleles. A further reported finding was that TCR beta sequences accurately predicted the HLA-A and HLA-B alleles for most subjects in the first cohort. V-gene and J-gene trimming of TCR beta chains was associated with a missense DCLRE1C variant in a later genetic analysis, and the association was replicated in an independent cohort. The only immune exposure information available for the cohort was CMV serostatus. Cytomegalovirus status was reported to be diagnosed by the classifier with high specificity and sensitivity in both the original and validation cohorts. Only TCR beta chains were sequenced in this cohort, and the absence of alpha or paired-chain data limited detectable features. A later genetic analysis reported fewer N-insertions in productive TCRs among donors in an Asian-associated ancestry cluster than the approximately 670-donor mean. Because counts were too low, about 18 rarely observed V segments, including chromosome 9 orphons, were left out of the earlier analysis of about 500 of the donors. A cluster of highly shared sequence variants was judged likely to be a technical artifact of the sequencing pipeline. Assigning TCR associations to individual alleles was difficult when HLA alleles, especially DR and DQ, strongly co-occurred.

V is pruned by 4 bases and J by 5 bases, leaving 4 bases of the junction without a gene match. In the germline V gene, CDR1 corresponds to SGHVS and CDR2 to FQNEAQ. The CDR3, from cysteine to phenylalanine, totals 15 residues. This entry keeps only the CDR3 DNA: 45 bases, framed from base 1. Notes on this clone: Its antigen is still unknown. No much larger clone is present one base from it, and per-base qualities are unavailable.

The library was made by the immunoSEQ multiplex PCR assay. The multiplex PCR relied on a mix of 60 forward primers for TCR Vbeta segments and 13 reverse primers for TCR Jbeta segments. A multiplex PCR assay on genomic DNA amplified the CDR3 region of rearranged TCR beta genes. On the Illumina HiSeq System, the amplified TCR beta libraries were sequenced as 87-base-pair reads. The authors' pipeline ran thus. In a later analysis, tens of millions of unique TCR beta chains were counted across the roughly 670 repertoires, and roughly 11 million of these chains were shared by at least two donors. A nearest-neighbor algorithm error-corrected the raw reads and collapsed the reads into unique sequences, merging closely related sequences to remove PCR and sequencing errors. Alignment of CDR3 sequences to IMGT reference sequences was used to assign V, D and J gene segments. For a sequence to be retained, a match of at least six nucleotides was required to both a V gene segment and a J gene segment. Rearrangements were classified as productive when the CDR3 lacked stop codons and remained in frame with V and J, and all other rearrangements were classified as non-productive. CDR3 was defined by IMGT convention, running from the second conserved V-encoded cysteine to the conserved J-encoded phenylalanine. The earlier analysis of some 550 of the donors excluded any sequence lacking an unambiguous match to a single V gene segment. An earlier analysis of a few hundred of the donors classified V segments as functional when productive rearrangements were above 56.7% and as segregating when the standard deviation between donors was above 5%. A statistical classification framework was built for diagnosing cytomegalovirus status from the catalog of TCR beta chain sequences. V and J gene assignment, in a later analysis, came from comparing TCR nucleotide sequences with IMGT/GENE-DB human TR gene sequences. A later analysis assigned CDR3 sequences and most-parsimonious VDJ recombination scenarios with the TCRdist pipeline. A later analysis defined each TCR beta chain by its CDR3 amino acid sequence plus V-gene family, and excluded reads lacking a unique V-gene family. In a later analysis, around 600 highly shared, low-generation-probability nucleotide sequences were removed to address suspected cross-contamination and a sequencing artifact. In a later analysis, a clonal expansion index was calculated for each public chain from normalized within-repertoire ranks of inferred template counts. In a later analysis, generation probabilities were computed with a VDJ recombination model fitted to out-of-frame rearrangements, and the resulting probabilities were checked against IGoR. In a later analysis, hypergeometric tests were used to score TCR-TCR, TCR-HLA and TCR-CMV co-occurrence, with a repertoire-size bias correction applied to TCR pairs. A later analysis estimated false discovery rates by permuting HLA or CMV assignments 20 times. In a later analysis, co-occurring TCRs were grouped with DBSCAN, and TCRdist sequence similarity was added when clustering was performed within HLA-allele-positive subsets. Repertoires with fewer than 30,000 or more than 120,000 public chains were left out of co-occurrence clustering, as were four to six repertoires with anomalous nucleotide sharing. Not all clones reach the TCRdb copy of this immuneACCESS table, which keeps in-frame sequences only. Checked studies attribute under half of the gap to unresolved V genes and leave the rest unexplained. The D gene and trimming were derived from the DNA, and the V and J assignments and clone size from that table. Within this sample are some 200,000 clones, with approximately 84% of them counted one time only. The top ten hold around 2.5% of the sample.

The cohort was made up of approximately 700 healthy bone marrow donors. At the time of sampling, every cohort member was nominally healthy, though immune exposures that went unrecorded were likely present. The donor tested CMV seropositive and was one of the 289 seropositive cohort members. Each donor provided a peripheral blood sample, and peripheral blood mononuclear cells were used for TCR beta sequencing. The Qiagen DNeasy Blood Extraction Kit was used to extract genomic DNA from the blood cell samples. Sequencing used PBMCs. The V and J segments used are TRBV7-8 and TRBJ1-4, with 10 bases aligning to TRBD1. This receptor was taken from a woman aged 45-59 years in good health and CMV-seropositive. The sequence in DNA is TGTGCCAGCAGCTCCTTGGGACAGGGGAATGAAAAACTGTTTTTT. The resulting protein is CASSSLGQGNEKLFF.